The next 29 T cell receptor beta chains were all read from a single sample in a study of post-analysis software for immune sequencing data. Unique molecular identifiers were built into the TCR beta cDNA libraries. TCRdb recomputed calls from the PCR reads with MiXCR, one row per CDR3 protein. The sample includes fewer than 850,000 distinct CDR3 sequences, around 27% of them seen just once. Their target antigens are unknown. Points from the study as a whole: When patients were compared with controls, a handful of TRBV segments were more frequent, TRBV5-6, TRBV5-1 and TRBV20-1 among them.

The material sequenced was blood. The source of these receptors is a girl between 5 and 17 years old with multiple sclerosis.

The chain recombines TRBV27 with TRBJ1-4; D ambiguous. This CDR3 has 16 amino acids. CDR1 is MNHEY and CDR2 is SMNVEV in the germline V gene (reference sequence). Trimming stripped 6 bases from V and 4 bases from J, with 18 bases between. The CDR3 nucleotides read TGTGCCAGCAGGCGAGCTGGGGTAGATCATAATGAAAAACTGTTTTTT. Its protein is CASRRAGVDHNEKLFF.

This clonotype occurred a few times. This chain links TRBV9 with TRBJ2-1; possible D gene TRBD2, 5 bases. V lost 0 bases, J lost 4 bases, and 14 bases lay in between. CDR3 length: 16 amino acids. CDR1 SGDLS and CDR2 YYNGEE come from the germline V gene. In DNA, the CDR3 is TGTGCCAGCAGCGTAGGTTGGTTTCCGGGATACAATGAGCAGTTCTTC. This translates into CASSVGWFPGYNEQFF.

This clonotype was picked up many times. The CDR3 is CATRQGMMNTEAFF. The DNA of the CDR3 is TGTGCCACACGACAGGGGATGATGAACACTGAAGCTTTCTTT. The genes are TRBV3-1 and TRBJ1-1; 8 bases map to TRBD1. The trim removed 10 bases at V and 0 bases at J, leaving 7 bases unmatched. The CDR3 length is 14 residues. Germline lookup yields CDR1 LGHDT and CDR2 YNNKEL (reference sequence).

This clonotype showed up just a few times. An end of the junction does not agree with germline; a read error may underlie this. The rearrangement links TRBV3-1 to TRBJ1-2; TRBD1 is a possible D gene (5 bases). Germline CDR1 is LGHDT and CDR2 is YNNKEL (reference sequence). The CDR3 extends over 17 amino acids. The CDR3 bases are TGTGCCGGCAGCCAAAAGTTAACAGGTGCCAGCGGCTATGGCTACACCTTC. Protein sequence: CAGSQKLTGASGYGYTF.

This clonotype showed up just a few times. The chain couples TRBV20-1 to TRBJ1-5, with D unclear. CDR3 size: 13 residues. Trimming stripped 7 bases from V and 6 bases from J, with 16 bases between. CDR1 is DFQATT, CDR2 SNEGSKA, per germline (reference sequence). CDR3 DNA: TGCAGTGTCTTAGCCGGGTCCCTTCAGCCCCAGCATTTT. It encodes CSVLAGSLQPQHF.

The chain employs TRBV20-1 and TRBJ1-2; a weak D match, TRBD1 (5 bases). V was cut by 6 bases and J by 6 bases, with 14 bases left in between. Germline V gene data show CDR1 as DFQATT and CDR2 as SNEGSKA (reference sequence). CDR3 size: 12 residues. The CDR3 reads CSAWGGPDGYTF. The CDR3 nucleotides are TGCAGTGCCTGGGGCGGACCCGATGGCTACACCTTC.

This clonotype is a singleton in its sample. V and J are TRBV7-9 and TRBJ2-2, with D possibly being TRBD1 (6 bases). V was clipped by 8 bases and J by 5 bases, with 18 bases between them. Germline loops: CDR1 SEHNR, CDR2 FQNEAQ (reference sequence). The CDR3 covers 15 residues. The CDR3 loop is CASGKDRGGTGELFF. CDR3 nucleotide sequence: TGTGCCAGCGGTAAGGACAGAGGAGGAACCGGGGAGCTGTTTTTT.

This rearrangement joins TRBV20-1 to TRBJ2-3, with D tentatively TRBD2 (6 bases). CDR3 length equals 12 residues. Trimming removed 4 bases from V and 9 bases from J, with 14 bases in between. Germline lookup yields CDR1 DFQATT and CDR2 SNEGSKA (reference sequence). This CDR3 reads CSANGDGGTQYF. For the CDR3, the DNA is TGCAGTGCTAATGGGGATGGGGGGACGCAGTATTTT.

V usage is TRBV4-3 and J usage is TRBJ2-7; 10 nucleotides agree with TRBD2. CDR1 LGHNA and CDR2 YSLEER come from the germline V gene. J was trimmed by 5 bases and V by 1 base; bases with no gene match: 8. The CDR3 has 16 amino acids. CDR3 nucleotides: TGCGCCAGCAGCCAAGGCCCTAGCGGGAGTATGGACGAGCAGTACTTC. Its protein is CASSQGPSGSMDEQYF.

The chain has TRBV7-6 and TRBJ1-3; D gene uncertain. CDR1 and CDR2 from the germline V gene are SGHVS and FNYEAQ. The CDR3 is 14 amino acids. Trimming pared 3 bases from V and 2 bases from J, leaving 8 bases between. The CDR3 spells CASSLAGAGNTIYF. The CDR3 coding sequence is TGTGCCAGCAGCTTGGCTGGGGCTGGAAACACCATATATTTT.

The rearrangement links TRBV5-1 to TRBJ1-1, with a tentative D call TRBD1 (6 bases). Germline CDR1 and CDR2: SGHRS and YFSETQ. The CDR3 is 16 residues long. Trimming left V 3 bases short and J 4 bases short, with 19 bases between. CDR3 nucleotides: TGCGCCAGCAGCTATCGGGAGGGGGGACGTAGCACTGAAGCTTTCTTT. This gives the protein CASSYREGGRSTEAFF. Using reference TRBV5-1 and TRBJ1-1 for the parts outside the CDR3, the full variable domain is KAGVTQTPRYLIKTRGQQVTLSCSPISGHRSVSWYQQTPGQGLQFLFEYFSETQRNKGNFPGRFSGRQFSNSRSEMNVSTLELGDSALYLCASSYREGGRSTEAFFGQGTRLTVV.

This clonotype was seen more than once but under ten times. The V and J genes are TRBV4-1 and TRBJ2-1; D not certain. Germline-derived CDR1 and CDR2 are MGHRA and YSYEKL. V lost 1 base and J 7 bases, leaving 11 bases between the germline ends. The CDR3 spans 14 residues. The CDR3 region has the DNA TGCGCCAGCAGCCAAGTTCCGTCCGGGAATGAGCAGTTCTTC. Its translation: CASSQVPSGNEQFF.

In this sample, this clonotype turned up a few times. The genes are TRBV10-3 and TRBJ2-1; TRBD2 might be the D (6 bases). Matching the DNA end better, TRBJ2-7 makes the J call doubtful. The CDR3 extends over 15 amino acids. Germline V gene sequence: CDR1 ENHRY, CDR2 SYGVKD. CDR3 region: CAITPGGSSYNEQYF. The CDR3 nucleotides read TGTGCCATCACTCCCGGGGGAAGCTCCTACAATGAGCAGTACTTC.

The V gene is TRBV7-9, the J gene TRBJ2-3, with 11 bases aligning to TRBD2. J was trimmed by 4 bases and V by 2 bases; bases with no gene match: 8. This CDR3 has 17 residues. CDR1 is SEHNR and CDR2 is FQNEAQ in the germline V gene (reference sequence). CDR3 loop: CASSLLTSGSFADTQYF. CDR3 in DNA: TGTGCCAGCAGCTTACTAACTAGCGGGAGTTTCGCAGATACGCAGTATTTT.

The chain has TRBV29-1 and TRBJ2-5, with 9 positions matching TRBD2. CDR3 length: 15 amino acids. The germline V gene has CDR1 SQVTM and CDR2 ANQGSEA. V was clipped by 3 bases and J by 5 bases; unmatched bases: 10. CDR3 in DNA: TGCAGCGTTGAGTTTGGTAGCGGGAGTTATGAGACCCAGTACTTC. Protein sequence: CSVEFGSGSYETQYF.

There are a few counts of this clonotype. Possible read error: a much larger clone is one base away. V gene TRBV28 combines with J gene TRBJ2-5; tentatively, D is TRBD2 (7 bases). The J call may be wrong; the DNA end is better matched by TRBJ2-1. The CDR3 length is 14 residues. Germline CDR1 and CDR2: MDHEN and SYDVKM. The CDR3 sequence: CASRGGGTQETQFF. CDR3 nucleotides: TGTGCCAGCAGGGGAGGGGGGACCCAAGAGACCCAGTTCTTC.

This clonotype was recorded a few times. This chain links TRBV20-1 with TRBJ2-5, with 7 bases lining up with TRBD2. The germline CDR1 and CDR2 sequences are DFQATT and SNEGSKA (reference sequence). The CDR3 spans 14 residues. After removal of 0 bases from V and 1 base from J, the junction contained 2 bases not matched to a gene. The CDR3: CSARERGFQETQYF. CDR3 nucleotides: TGCAGTGCTAGAGAGCGGGGGTTCCAAGAGACCCAGTACTTC.

This clonotype was recorded many times. The rearrangement joins TRBV29-1 to TRBJ2-3, with D uncertain. The germline V and J ends were trimmed by 7 bases and 4 bases, with 0 bases remaining between them. Germline-derived CDR1 and CDR2 are SQVTM and ANQGSEA. CDR3 length equals 8 residues. The DNA of the CDR3 is TGCAGCGCAGATACGCAGTATTTT. Translating it yields CSADTQYF.

The chain combines TRBV20-1 with TRBJ2-5; D gene ambiguous. CDR3 size: 11 residues. The germline CDR1 and CDR2 sequences are DFQATT and SNEGSKA (reference sequence). V lost 5 bases to trimming and J lost 5 bases, with 9 bases between them. CDR3 sequence: CSADNGETQYF. CDR3 sequence (DNA): TGCAGTGCTGATAATGGGGAGACCCAGTACTTC.

This clonotype appeared a few times. V is TRBV20-1 and J is TRBJ1-6; 9 bases are a match to TRBD1. From germline, CDR1 is DFQATT and CDR2 SNEGSKA (reference sequence). This CDR3 is built from 14 residues. Germline trimming cut 1 base from V and 10 bases from J; bases unmatched to any gene: 5. The CDR3 loop reads CSARVGQGSSPLHF. The CDR3 DNA follows: TGCAGTGCTAGAGTCGGACAGGGGTCCTCACCCCTCCACTTT.

The gene calls are TRBV29-1 and TRBJ2-1; D is perhaps TRBD2 (5 bases). CDR1 SQVTM and CDR2 ANQGSEA come from the germline V gene. V gave up 7 bases and J gave up 2 bases, with 12 bases separating them. The CDR3 loop spans 13 amino acids. The CDR3 loop is CSGDDGAYNEQFF. In DNA, the CDR3 is TGCAGCGGTGACGACGGGGCCTACAATGAGCAGTTCTTC.

The V gene is TRBV12-3 or TRBV12-4, the J gene TRBJ2-1, with 9 bases aligning to TRBD1. Germline trimming cut 5 bases from V and 9 bases from J; bases unmatched to any gene: 11. CDR3 length: 15 residues. The CDR3 here is CASSPNRDRAGEQFF. The DNA of the CDR3 is TGTGCCAGCAGTCCAAACCGGGACAGGGCTGGTGAGCAGTTCTTC.

In this sample, this clonotype turned up a few times. The chain couples TRBV15 to TRBJ2-5; D unclear. Judging by the DNA end, TRBJ2-7 fits better; the J call may be wrong. CDR3 length equals 14 residues. Germline CDR1 is LNHNV and CDR2 is YYDKDF (reference sequence). The DNA for the CDR3 is TGTGCCACCAGCAGAGATCGGAACCCACGCGAGCAGTACTTC. This translates into CATSRDRNPREQYF.

The sample holds a few counts of this clonotype. For the CDR3, the DNA is TGTGCCAGCTCGCTTCAGGGGGGTTACTCACCCCTCCACTTT. This codes for CASSLQGGYSPLHF. The chain links TRBV3-1 to TRBJ1-6; 7 bases line up with TRBD1. Trimming removed 8 bases from V and 10 bases from J; junction bases left unmatched: 11. The germline V gene has CDR1 LGHDT and CDR2 YNNKEL (reference sequence). The CDR3 consists of 14 residues.

The rearrangement links TRBV15 to TRBJ2-1; TRBD2 matches 9 bases. Germline CDR1 is LNHNV and CDR2 is YYDKDF (reference sequence). The CDR3 sequence is 14 residues long. V trimming: 9 bases; J trimming: 4 bases; junction bases outside the gene matches: 7. CDR3 in amino acids: CATLGLAPYNEQFF. The CDR3 coding sequence is TGTGCCACGCTAGGACTAGCGCCTTACAATGAGCAGTTCTTC.

The chain links TRBV7-2 to TRBJ2-7; tentatively, D is TRBD1 (6 bases). The CDR3 is 14 amino acids. V lost 1 base and J lost 3, with 10 bases in between. CDR1 is SGHTA and CDR2 is FQGNSA in the germline V gene. CDR3 in DNA: TGTGCCAGCAGCTTAGGGGTGACAGGCTACGAGCAGTACTTC. Its translation is CASSLGVTGYEQYF.

This clonotype occurred many times. This sequence joins TRBV10-3 and TRBJ2-1; D unclear. The V end lost 2 bases, the J end lost 5 bases, and 7 bases lay between the germline ends. Germline assignment: CDR1 ENHRY and CDR2 SYGVKD. The length of the CDR3 is 13 residues. The CDR3 loop is CAISERVDNEQFF. As DNA, the CDR3 is TGTGCCATCAGTGAGCGGGTAGACAATGAGCAGTTCTTC.

V usage is TRBV29-1 and J usage is TRBJ2-6; D unresolved. Trimming cost V 5 bases and J 0 bases, with 8 bases left between them. The CDR3 sequence is 14 residues long. Germline lookup yields CDR1 SQVTM and CDR2 ANQGSEA. CDR3 loop: CSVSSLSGANVLTF. CDR3 sequence (DNA): TGCAGCGTTTCTAGTCTCTCTGGGGCCAACGTCCTGACTTTC.

This clonotype appeared a few times. The rearrangement joins TRBV20-1 to TRBJ2-5, with D perhaps given as TRBD1 or TRBD2 (5 bases each). CDR3 size: 14 residues. Trimming stripped 2 bases from V and 5 bases from J, with 15 bases between. Per the germline V gene, CDR1 is DFQATT and CDR2 is SNEGSKA (reference sequence). CDR3 region: CSARTGAGLETQYF. The CDR3 region has the DNA TGCAGTGCTAGAACCGGGGCGGGTTTGGAGACCCAGTACTTC.